Shown below are 2 T cell receptor beta chains from a single sample sequenced in a study of T cell responses to AZD1222 COVID-19 vaccine. The method was immunoSEQ multiplex PCR; TCRdb's version includes in-frame clones alone and lacks a portion of them. The sample has tens of thousands of clones, more than 75% seen once. Sequenced material: peripheral blood, taken 28 days after the second AZD1222 dose. These receptors were obtained from an adult who received the AZD1222 COVID-19 vaccine.

The gene calls are TRBV9 and TRBJ2-3; unclear D gene. The CDR3 has 13 amino acids. CDR1 and CDR2 (germline): SGDLS, YYNGEE. V was pared by 3 bases and J by 2 bases, with 7 bases between. In DNA, the CDR3 is TGTGCCAGCAGCGAGGGAATCACAGATACGCAGTATTTT. It yields the protein CASSEGITDTQYF.

The chain is built from TRBV4-1 and TRBJ2-5; D is possibly TRBD2 (5 bases). Trimming shortened V by 11 bases and J by 5 bases, and 21 bases separated the two germline ends. Germline CDR1 is MGHRA and CDR2 is YSYEKL. The length of the CDR3 is 14 residues. CDR3 sequence (DNA): TGCGCCTCTTCAACCGGTGAGGGTACGGAGACCCAGTACTTC. Translating it yields CASSTGEGTETQYF.